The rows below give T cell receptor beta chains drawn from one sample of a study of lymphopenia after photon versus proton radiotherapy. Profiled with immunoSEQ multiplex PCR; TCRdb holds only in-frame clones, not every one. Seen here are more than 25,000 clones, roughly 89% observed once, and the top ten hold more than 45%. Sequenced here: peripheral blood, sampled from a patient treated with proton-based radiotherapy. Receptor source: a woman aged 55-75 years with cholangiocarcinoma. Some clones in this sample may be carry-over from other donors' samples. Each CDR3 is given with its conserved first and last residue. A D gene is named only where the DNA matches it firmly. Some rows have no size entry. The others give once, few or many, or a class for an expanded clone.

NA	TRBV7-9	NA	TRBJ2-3	TGTGCCAGCAGCTTAGAGGGGAAGAGGAACACAGATACGCAGTATTTT	CASSLEGKRNTDTQYF
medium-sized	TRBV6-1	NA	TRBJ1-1	TGTGCCAGCAACATACAGGGTTCCACTGAAGCTTTCTTT	CASNIQGSTEAFF
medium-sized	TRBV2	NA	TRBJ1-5	TGTGCCAGCAGTGACTTCGACTCGGACTCACCCCAGCATTTT	CASSDFDSDSPQHF
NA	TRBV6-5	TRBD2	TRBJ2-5	TGTGCCAGCAGCCCACCGGGACTAAAACAAGAGACCCAGTACTTC	CASSPPGLKQETQYF
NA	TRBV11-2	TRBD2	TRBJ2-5	TGTGCCGGCGGGACTAGCGCCCAAGAGACCCAGTACTTC	CAGGTSAQETQYF
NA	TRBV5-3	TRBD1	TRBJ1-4	TGTGCCAGAGCCTTAGGGGAGTCTAGGACAGGCGGAATCGAAAAACTGTTTTTT	CARALGESRTGGIEKLFF
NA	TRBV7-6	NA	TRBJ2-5	TGTGCCAGCAGCTATTCTATCGGGGAGACCCAGTACTTC	CASSYSIGETQYF
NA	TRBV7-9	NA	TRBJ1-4	TGTGCCAGCAGCTTACAAGGGGCGGGTGAAAAACTGTTTTTT	CASSLQGAGEKLFF
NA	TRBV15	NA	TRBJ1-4	TGTGCCACCAGCAGCGATAATGGGGGGTTTAATGAAAAACTGTTTTTT	CATSSDNGGFNEKLFF
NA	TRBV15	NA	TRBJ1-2	TGTGCCACCAGCAGAGATAGTTTGGCCTATGGCTACACCTTC	CATSRDSLAYGYTF
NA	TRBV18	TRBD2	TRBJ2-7	TGTGCCAGCTCACCACCGAGCGGGGACGAGCAGTACTTC	CASSPPSGDEQYF
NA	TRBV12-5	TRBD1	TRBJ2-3	TGTGCTAGTGGTCGACAGGGGTCAGATACGCAGTATTTT	CASGRQGSDTQYF
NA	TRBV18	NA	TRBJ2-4	TGTGCCAGCTCACCGGTGGAGGCCATTAAAAACATTCAGTACTTC	CASSPVEAIKNIQYF
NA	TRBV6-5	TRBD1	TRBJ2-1	TGTGCCAGCAGTCAGGGGGCCTACAATGAGCAGTTCTTC	CASSQGAYNEQFF
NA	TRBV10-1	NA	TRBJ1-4	TGCGCCAGCAGTGCGGGCCTTCAAAATGAAAAACTGTTTTTT	CASSAGLQNEKLFF
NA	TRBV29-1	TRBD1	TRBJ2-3	TGCAGCGTTGAGGACAGGGGGCGTGGCACAGATACGCAGTATTTT	CSVEDRGRGTDTQYF
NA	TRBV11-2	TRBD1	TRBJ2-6	TGTGCCAGCAGCGCATCCCCGGGACAGACCAGCTCTGGGGCCAACGTCCTGACTTTC	CASSASPGQTSSGANVLTF
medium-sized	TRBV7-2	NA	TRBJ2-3	TGTGCCGGAACCCCATATAGGTTGAGCACAGATACGCAGTATTTT	CAGTPYRLSTDTQYF
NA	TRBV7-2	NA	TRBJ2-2	TGTGCCAGCAGCGGACCAGGGGCGACGGCCCCCGGGGAGCTGTTTTTT	CASSGPGATAPGELFF
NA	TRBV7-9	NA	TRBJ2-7	TGTGCCAGCGGTCAGGGGTTATACGAGCAGTACTTC	CASGQGLYEQYF
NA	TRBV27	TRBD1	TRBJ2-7	TGTGCCAGCAGACCCTCGACAGGGGGCGAATCCTACGAGCAGTACTTC	CASRPSTGGESYEQYF
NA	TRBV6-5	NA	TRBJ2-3	TGTGCCAGCAGTCCCACCTTGAGGGGGGTACATACGCAGTATTTT	CASSPTLRGVHTQYF
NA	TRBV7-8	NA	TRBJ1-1	TGTGCCAGCAGCTTGACAGAGGGCACTGAAGCTTTCTTT	CASSLTEGTEAFF
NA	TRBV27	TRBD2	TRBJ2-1	TGTGCCAGCAAAGGACTAGCGGGTAACTACAATGAGCAGTTCTTC	CASKGLAGNYNEQFF
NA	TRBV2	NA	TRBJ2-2	TGTGCCAGCAGAGACAGTGGATCCGGGGAGCTGTTTTTT	CASRDSGSGELFF
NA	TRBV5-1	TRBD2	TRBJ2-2	TGCGCCAGCACCCGAGCGGGAGTGGGCACCGGGGAGCTGTTTTTT	CASTRAGVGTGELFF
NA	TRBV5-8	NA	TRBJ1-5	TGTGCCAGCAGCTTGTTGCAGTCTAGCAATCAGCCCCAGCATTTT	CASSLLQSSNQPQHF
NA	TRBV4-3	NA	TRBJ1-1	TGCGCCAGCAGCCCCAAGGGGCAGGGGAGCACTGAAGCTTTCTTT	CASSPKGQGSTEAFF
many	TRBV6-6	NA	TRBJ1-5	TGTGCCAGCAGTTACTCGCGGAATCAGCCCCAGCATTTT	CASSYSRNQPQHF
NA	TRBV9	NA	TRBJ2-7	TGTGCCAGCAGCGTAGAGGCAGCTTCCAACGAGCAGTACTTC	CASSVEAASNEQYF
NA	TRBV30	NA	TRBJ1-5	TGTGCCTGGAGGAGTAGGGGCAATCAGCCCCAGCATTTT	CAWRSRGNQPQHF
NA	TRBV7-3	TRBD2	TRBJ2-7	TGTGCCAGCAGCGTTAGCGGGTCCTGGGGGGAGCAGTACTTC	CASSVSGSWGEQYF
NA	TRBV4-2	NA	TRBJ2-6	TGTGCCAGCAGCCACGGGGACGGGGCCAACGTCCTGACTTTC	CASSHGDGANVLTF
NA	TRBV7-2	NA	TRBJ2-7	TGTGCCAGCAGCTTTGGGACGGCGGGCTTTTACGAGCAGTACTTC	CASSFGTAGFYEQYF
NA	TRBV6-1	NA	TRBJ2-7	TGTGCCAGCAGTGAAGGGGGGCTAGTTTACGAGCAGTACTTC	CASSEGGLVYEQYF
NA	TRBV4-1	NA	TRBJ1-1	TGCGCCAGCAGCCAAGATGGCGCCTTCCCTGCTTTCTTT	CASSQDGAFPAFF